The 16 T cell receptor beta chains below all came from one sample that was sequenced in a study of T cell repertoires in cytomegalovirus infection. A single record per CDR3 protein comes from TCRdb applying MiXCR to the reads. The table includes 200,000 to 300,000 distinct CDR3 sequences, 12% detected once. The sample taken for sequencing was PBMCs. These receptor sequences come from a human donor in good health (CMV status not recorded). Some clones in this sample may be carry-over from other donors' samples.

This clonotype was detected ten times or more. The chain is built from TRBV11-3 and TRBJ2-1, with TRBD2 identical over 11 bases. Trimming took 3 bases from V and 10 from J; bases not matched to a gene: 8. The germline V gene encodes CDR1 SGHNT and CDR2 YENEEA. This CDR3 contains 15 residues. CDR3 DNA: TGTGCCAGCAGCTTTACTAGCGGGAGAAGAGGAGAGCAGTTCTTC. Translating gives CASSFTSGRRGEQFF.

The gene calls are TRBV28 and TRBJ1-1; TRBD1 matches at 7 bases. CDR1 and CDR2 (germline): MDHEN, SYDVKM. Trimming at V came to 2 bases and at J to 4 bases, leaving 10 bases not matched to a gene. The CDR3 has 16 residues. CDR3 in DNA: TGTGCCAGCAGTTTAGAGCGCGGCAGGGGGAGCACTGAAGCTTTCTTT. Protein sequence: CASSLERGRGSTEAFF.

This clonotype showed up many times. V and J are TRBV28 and TRBJ2-1, with TRBD1 identical over 11 bases. Trimming cost V 7 bases and J 4 bases; bases outside gene matches: 6. Germline-derived CDR1 and CDR2 are MDHEN and SYDVKM. This CDR3 spans 15 amino acids. For the CDR3, the DNA is TGTGCCAGCAAAGTTGGGACAGGGGGTTACAATGAGCAGTTCTTC. Translation gives CASKVGTGGYNEQFF.

This clonotype was picked up a small number of times. The CDR3 sequence is CASSRPQGTQTEQYF. The CDR3 bases are TGTGCCAGCAGCCGGCCACAGGGCACCCAGACAGAGCAGTACTTC. V is TRBV7-6 and J is TRBJ2-7, with a tentative D call TRBD1 (6 bases). V shed 5 bases and J shed 7 bases, with 21 bases lying between them. The CDR3 has 15 amino acids. Germline-derived CDR1 and CDR2 are SGHVS and FNYEAQ.

This clonotype came up many times. This chain connects TRBV28 to TRBJ2-7, with 10 nucleotides matching TRBD1. Germline trimming cut 6 bases from V and 2 bases from J; bases unmatched to any gene: 7. The length of the CDR3 is 15 residues. Germline values: CDR1 MDHEN, CDR2 SYDVKM. The CDR3 here is CASSTQDRGPYEQYF. CDR3 nucleotides: TGTGCCAGCAGCACACAAGACAGGGGGCCCTACGAGCAGTACTTC.

This clonotype was seen many times. The chain employs TRBV7-9 and TRBJ2-2; D gene uncertain. Germline assignment: CDR1 SEHNR and CDR2 FQNEAQ (reference sequence). This CDR3 region has 17 residues. V lost 6 bases to trimming and J lost 1 base, with 18 bases between them. The CDR3 is CASRPTDGILNTGELFF. The CDR3, as DNA: TGTGCCAGCAGGCCAACCGACGGAATCCTGAACACCGGGGAGCTGTTTTTT. Full variable domain (missing parts from reference TRBV7-9 and TRBJ2-2): DTGVSQNPRHKITKRGQNVTFRCDPISEHNRLYWYRQTLGQGPEFLTYFQNEAQLEKSRLLSDRFSAERPKGSFSTLEIQRTEQGDSAMYLCASRPTDGILNTGELFFGEGSRLTVL.

This chain links TRBV12-3 or TRBV12-4 with TRBJ1-5, with D maybe TRBD1 (5 bases). Trimming left V 6 bases short and J 0 bases short, with 12 bases between. CDR3 length: 15 residues. For the CDR3, the DNA is TGTGCCAGCAGCCCCGGAGGGGATAGCAATCAGCCCCAGCATTTT. Its translation is CASSPGGDSNQPQHF.

This clonotype has at least ten counts. V usage is TRBV5-4 and J usage is TRBJ1-3; TRBD1 matches 10 bases. Looked up from germline, CDR1 is SGHNT and CDR2 is YYREEE (reference sequence). This CDR3 region has 15 residues. J gave up 1 base and V 4 bases, and 2 bases lay outside the gene matches. The CDR3 DNA sequence: TGTGCCAGCAGCGTGGACAGGGGGTCTGGAAACACCATATATTTT. Translation: CASSVDRGSGNTIYF.

Points on this clonotype: A much larger clone lies one base from this, so it may be a read error. The chain uses TRBV6-2 or TRBV6-3 and TRBJ1-2, with no clear D. V lost 7 bases, J lost 1 base, and 13 bases lay in between. The CDR3 consists of 14 residues. Germline V CDR1 and CDR2: MNHEY, SVGEGT. Here the CDR3 reads CASTPDGNNYGYTF. The CDR3, as DNA: TGTGCCAGCACCCCGGACGGAAATAACTATGGCTACACCTTC.

This clonotype was seen ten or more times. The DNA for the CDR3 is TGTGCCATCAACAGCCCCGACAGGGGGCGGGTCGGGGAGCTGTTTTTT. It translates to CAINSPDRGRVGELFF. The chain uses TRBV10-3 and TRBJ2-2; 10 nucleotides match TRBD1. The germline CDR1 and CDR2 sequences are ENHRY and SYGVKD. V dropped 7 bases and J dropped 7; count of bases not matched to a gene: 12. The length of the CDR3 is 16 residues.

This clonotype was seen repeatedly, ten times or more. The V and J genes are TRBV28 and TRBJ1-1, with TRBD1 as a possible D gene (5 bases). The CDR3 consists of 12 residues. CDR1 and CDR2 (germline): MDHEN, SYDVKM. Trimming shortened V by 6 bases and J by 8 bases, and 13 bases separated the two germline ends. CDR3 DNA sequence: TGTGCCAGCAGGCCCACCCGGGGCGAAGCTTTCTTT. It yields the protein CASRPTRGEAFF.

This clonotype was picked up a small number of times. This rearrangement joins TRBV2 to TRBJ1-2, with 9 bases aligning to TRBD1. J lost 2 bases, V lost 6 bases, and 7 bases had no gene match. The CDR3 loop spans 15 amino acids. In germline, CDR1 is SNHLY, CDR2 FYNNEI. This CDR3 is CASSLGQGTNYGYTF. The CDR3 DNA follows: TGTGCCAGCAGCCTAGGACAGGGGACGAACTATGGCTACACCTTC.

This clonotype showed up many times. V gene TRBV11-3 combines with J gene TRBJ2-1; possibly TRBD1 or TRBD2 for D (5 bases each). The CDR3 extends over 13 amino acids. Germline CDR1 reads SGHNT; CDR2 reads YENEEA. The germline V and J ends were trimmed by 0 bases and 10 bases, with 10 bases remaining between them. The CDR3 DNA reads TGTGCCAGCAGCTTAGACGGGGACCGAGAGCAGTTCTTC. Protein sequence: CASSLDGDREQFF.

Many counts were recorded for this clonotype. The gene calls are TRBV7-8 and TRBJ2-7; 8 bases agree with TRBD2. The CDR3 is 15 residues long. From germline, CDR1 is SGHVS and CDR2 FQNEAQ. Unmatched junction bases numbered 5, after V lost 2 bases and J lost 2 bases. CDR3 sequence: CASSLTRAGAYEQYF. CDR3 nucleotides: TGTGCCAGCAGCTTAACGCGAGCGGGAGCCTACGAGCAGTACTTC.

This clonotype showed up many times. J is TRBJ1-3 and V is TRBV4-1; D is unresolved. The CDR3 loop spans 16 amino acids. The V gene lost 2 bases and the J gene lost 0 bases, with 11 bases spanning the gap. CDR1 and CDR2 (germline): MGHRA, YSYEKL. CDR3 nucleotide sequence: TGCGCCAGCAGCCAACGGGAGGGTATCTCTGGAAACACCATATATTTT. As protein: CASSQREGISGNTIYF.

The genes are TRBV5-1 and TRBJ2-3; D unclear. CDR1 is SGHRS and CDR2 is YFSETQ in the germline V gene. Trimming stripped 0 bases from V and 5 bases from J, with 13 bases between. This CDR3 has 15 amino acids. The CDR3 DNA sequence: TGCGCCAGCAGCTTGGAGGCCAGGACGGTAGATACGCAGTATTTT. This gives the protein CASSLEARTVDTQYF.